This TCR beta chain comes out of a study of Graves' ophthalmopathy and Graves' hyperthyroidism. RNA served as the template for amplifying TCR beta CDR3 regions. First-round RT-PCR relied on HTBI primers, and a second-round multiplex PCR came next. TCRdb reanalysed the multiplex PCR reads using MiXCR and keeps one entry per CDR3 protein. This table has over a million distinct CDR3 sequences, 35% to 45% appearing once. V was clipped by 9 bases and J by 5 bases, with 20 bases between them. Germline CDR1 reads LNHDA; CDR2 reads SQIVND (reference sequence). The CDR3 contains 15 residues. Study-level results: Blood was where most expanded thyroid clonotypes above 0.001 frequency also turned up.

Notes on this clonotype: Its antigen remains unknown. Given a much more abundant clone one base away, this may be a read error.

This clonotype originated in an adult man with Graves' hyperthyroidism. The rearrangement uses TRBV19 and TRBJ1-5, with a weak D call TRBD1 (5 bases). The specimen was peripheral blood or thyroid tissue (not recorded which). The CDR3 sequence is CASQIGGHRDQPQHF. The CDR3 DNA is TGTGCCAGCCAGATCGGAGGACATAGAGATCAGCCCCAGCATTTT. Drawing the rest from reference TRBV19 and TRBJ1-5, the complete variable domain is DGGITQSPKYLFRKEGQNVTLSCEQNLNHDAMYWYRQDPGQGLRLIYYSQIVNDFQKGDIAEGYSVSREKKESFPLTVTSAQKNPTAFYLCASQIGGHRDQPQHFGDGTRLSIL.